This is a list of T cell receptor beta chains from one sample in a study of cytomegalovirus exposure and HLA in healthy donors. Assay: immunoSEQ multiplex PCR; the TCRdb copy retains only in-frame clones and omits some. This table has approximately 46,000 clones, about 72% appearing once. The specimen sequenced was PBMCs. The receptor set was obtained from a young man in good health and CMV-seronegative. CDR3s include the opening cysteine and the closing phenylalanine or tryptophan. A D gene is named only where the DNA matches it firmly. Rows give clone size only sometimes, using once, few, many, or a class for an expanded clone.

V gene: TRBV2
D gene: TRBD1
J gene: TRBJ2-7
clone size: NA
CDR3 protein: CAILLVGGTYEQYF
CDR3 DNA: TGTGCCATTCTTCTTGTAGGGGGCACCTACGAGCAGTACTTC

V gene: TRBV4-1
D gene: TRBD2
J gene: TRBJ2-1
clone size: NA
CDR3 protein: CASSRLAGGLNEQFF
CDR3 DNA: TGCGCCAGCAGCCGGCTAGCGGGAGGGCTGAATGAGCAGTTCTTC

V gene: TRBV5-4
D gene: NA
J gene: TRBJ1-1
clone size: NA
CDR3 protein: CASSLTGVNTEAFF
CDR3 DNA: TGTGCCAGCAGCTTGACGGGTGTGAACACTGAAGCTTTCTTT

V gene: TRBV11-2
D gene: NA
J gene: TRBJ1-2
clone size: once
CDR3 protein: CASSPVGVSIGYTF
CDR3 DNA: TGTGCCAGCAGCCCAGTCGGGGTGTCCATTGGCTACACCTTC

V gene: TRBV14
D gene: NA
J gene: TRBJ2-1
clone size: NA
CDR3 protein: CASSQAWWAGGEQFF
CDR3 DNA: TGTGCCAGCAGCCAAGCTTGGTGGGCCGGGGGTGAGCAGTTCTTC

V gene: TRBV4-1
D gene: NA
J gene: TRBJ2-5
clone size: NA
CDR3 protein: CASSPRLDQETQYF
CDR3 DNA: TGCGCCAGCAGCCCTCGACTGGACCAAGAGACCCAGTACTTC

V gene: TRBV7-2
D gene: TRBD2
J gene: TRBJ2-3
clone size: NA
CDR3 protein: CASSFQPGLARTDTQYF
CDR3 DNA: TGTGCCAGCAGCTTCCAACCGGGACTAGCGCGGACAGATACGCAGTATTTT

V gene: TRBV6-1
D gene: TRBD1
J gene: TRBJ2-2
clone size: NA
CDR3 protein: CASRGQGATGELFF
CDR3 DNA: TGTGCCAGCCGTGGGCAGGGGGCAACCGGGGAGCTGTTTTTT

V gene: TRBV5-4
D gene: TRBD1
J gene: TRBJ2-3
clone size: NA
CDR3 protein: CASRGTGGTDTQYF
CDR3 DNA: TGTGCCAGCAGAGGGACAGGGGGGACAGATACGCAGTATTTT

V gene: TRBV7-9
D gene: TRBD1
J gene: TRBJ1-1
clone size: NA
CDR3 protein: CASSSPGAAGGLNTEAFF
CDR3 DNA: TGTGCCAGCAGCTCCCCCGGGGCGGCAGGGGGACTGAACACTGAAGCTTTCTTT

V gene: TRBV18
D gene: NA
J gene: TRBJ2-3
clone size: NA
CDR3 protein: CASSPTITDTQYF
CDR3 DNA: TGTGCCAGCTCACCCACAATAACAGATACGCAGTATTTT

V gene: TRBV7-6
D gene: NA
J gene: TRBJ2-1
clone size: NA
CDR3 protein: CASSLEVTAPSQYTYNEQFF
CDR3 DNA: TGTGCCAGCAGCTTAGAGGTTACAGCCCCTAGCCAGTACACCTACAATGAGCAGTTCTTC

V gene: TRBV29-1
D gene: NA
J gene: TRBJ1-1
clone size: once
CDR3 protein: CSVGVLSGNTEAFF
CDR3 DNA: TGCAGCGTTGGGGTTTTGTCGGGGAACACTGAAGCTTTCTTT

V gene: TRBV5-4
D gene: TRBD2
J gene: TRBJ2-4
clone size: few
CDR3 protein: CASSPGVAGPQNIQYF
CDR3 DNA: TGTGCCAGCAGCCCTGGGGTAGCGGGACCCCAAAACATTCAGTACTTC

V gene: TRBV2
D gene: TRBD1
J gene: TRBJ2-7
clone size: once
CDR3 protein: CASNRGGYEQYF
CDR3 DNA: TGTGCCAGCAACAGGGGCGGGTACGAGCAGTACTTC

V gene: TRBV7-9
D gene: NA
J gene: TRBJ1-1
clone size: NA
CDR3 protein: CASSVTGTVTEAFF
CDR3 DNA: TGTGCCAGCAGCGTCACAGGGACGGTCACTGAAGCTTTCTTT

V gene: TRBV6-5
D gene: NA
J gene: TRBJ1-4
clone size: NA
CDR3 protein: CASSYSRGGGEKLFF
CDR3 DNA: TGTGCCAGCAGTTACTCCCGGGGGGGAGGCGAAAAACTGTTTTTT

V gene: TRBV6-5
D gene: TRBD1
J gene: TRBJ1-1
clone size: few
CDR3 protein: CASSLAGTGGFRAFF
CDR3 DNA: TGTGCCAGCAGCCTAGCCGGGACAGGGGGCTTTCGGGCTTTCTTT

V gene: TRBV25-1
D gene: NA
J gene: TRBJ1-2
clone size: NA
CDR3 protein: CASSEDSNYGYTF
CDR3 DNA: TGTGCCAGCAGCGAGGACTCCAACTATGGCTACACCTTC

V gene: TRBV6-1
D gene: NA
J gene: TRBJ2-3
clone size: few
CDR3 protein: CASSDGGLDTQYF
CDR3 DNA: TGTGCCAGCAGTGATGGTGGCTTGGATACGCAGTATTTT

V gene: TRBV6-5
D gene: NA
J gene: TRBJ2-1
clone size: NA
CDR3 protein: CASHSPATREQFF
CDR3 DNA: TGTGCCAGCCATAGCCCAGCTACTAGGGAGCAGTTCTTC

V gene: TRBV11-2
D gene: NA
J gene: TRBJ2-7
clone size: NA
CDR3 protein: CASSLGSGNYEQYF
CDR3 DNA: TGTGCCAGCAGCTTAGGGTCAGGGAACTACGAGCAGTACTTC

V gene: TRBV5-1
D gene: TRBD2
J gene: TRBJ2-3
clone size: NA
CDR3 protein: CASSLGLLAGTVSTDTQYF
CDR3 DNA: TGCGCCAGCAGCTTGGGTCTTTTAGCGGGTACGGTTAGCACAGATACGCAGTATTTT

V gene: TRBV30
D gene: NA
J gene: TRBJ1-2
clone size: NA
CDR3 protein: CAWSFFGVSEYYGYTF
CDR3 DNA: TGTGCCTGGAGTTTCTTCGGGGTCAGCGAGTACTATGGCTACACCTTC

V gene: TRBV10-1
D gene: NA
J gene: TRBJ2-7
clone size: NA
CDR3 protein: CASSDEAGLYEQYF
CDR3 DNA: TGCGCCAGCAGTGATGAGGCAGGGCTCTACGAGCAGTACTTC

V gene: TRBV5-1
D gene: TRBD1
J gene: TRBJ2-5
clone size: NA
CDR3 protein: CASSLETGGETQYF
CDR3 DNA: TGCGCCAGCAGCTTGGAGACAGGGGGAGAGACCCAGTACTTC

V gene: TRBV5-8
D gene: NA
J gene: TRBJ2-5
clone size: NA
CDR3 protein: CASSLSGGQQETQYF
CDR3 DNA: TGTGCCAGCAGCTTGTCAGGGGGGCAGCAGGAGACCCAGTACTTC

V gene: TRBV19
D gene: TRBD2
J gene: TRBJ2-7
clone size: few
CDR3 protein: CASSTWDERGYEQYF
CDR3 DNA: TGTGCCAGTAGTACGTGGGACGAGCGGGGATACGAGCAGTACTTC

V gene: TRBV6-5
D gene: TRBD1
J gene: TRBJ1-5
clone size: NA
CDR3 protein: CASSSFGTGDQPQHF
CDR3 DNA: TGTGCCAGCAGCTCCTTTGGGACAGGGGATCAGCCCCAGCATTTT

V gene: TRBV25-1
D gene: TRBD1
J gene: TRBJ1-2
clone size: few
CDR3 protein: CASSELQGSYGYTF
CDR3 DNA: TGTGCCAGCAGTGAATTACAGGGGAGCTATGGCTACACCTTC

V gene: TRBV12-5
D gene: TRBD2
J gene: TRBJ2-1
clone size: NA
CDR3 protein: CASGIAGGTRLNEQFF
CDR3 DNA: TGTGCTAGTGGTATCGCGGGAGGAACCCGACTCAATGAGCAGTTCTTC

V gene: TRBV7-6
D gene: TRBD2
J gene: TRBJ2-7
clone size: NA
CDR3 protein: CASSLDLPGGPSEQYF
CDR3 DNA: TGTGCCAGCAGCTTAGATTTGCCGGGAGGGCCATCCGAGCAGTACTTC

V gene: TRBV19
D gene: TRBD1
J gene: TRBJ2-3
clone size: NA
CDR3 protein: CASRTGTDTQYF
CDR3 DNA: TGTGCCAGTAGGACAGGGACAGATACGCAGTATTTT

V gene: TRBV7-9
D gene: TRBD1
J gene: TRBJ2-5
clone size: large
CDR3 protein: CASSIKTGYRETQYF
CDR3 DNA: TGTGCCAGCAGCATAAAGACAGGGTACCGGGAGACCCAGTACTTC

V gene: TRBV6-1
D gene: TRBD2
J gene: TRBJ2-7
clone size: NA
CDR3 protein: CASSVGLAGGGRESYEQYF
CDR3 DNA: TGTGCCAGCAGTGTGGGACTAGCGGGTGGGGGAAGAGAATCCTACGAGCAGTACTTC

V gene: TRBV6-5
D gene: NA
J gene: TRBJ1-1
clone size: NA
CDR3 protein: CASSYSEWGATEAFF
CDR3 DNA: TGTGCCAGCAGTTACTCGGAATGGGGCGCCACTGAAGCTTTCTTT

V gene: TRBV5-6
D gene: NA
J gene: TRBJ1-2
clone size: NA
CDR3 protein: CASSSRTGSYGYTF
CDR3 DNA: TGTGCCAGCAGCTCCAGAACAGGGAGCTATGGCTACACCTTC

V gene: TRBV5-1
D gene: NA
J gene: TRBJ2-7
clone size: NA
CDR3 protein: CASSLESSSYEQYF
CDR3 DNA: TGCGCCAGCAGCTTGGAATCTAGCTCCTACGAGCAGTACTTC

V gene: TRBV5-1
D gene: TRBD1
J gene: TRBJ2-7
clone size: few
CDR3 protein: CASSLVGQNYEQYF
CDR3 DNA: TGCGCCAGCAGCTTGGTGGGACAGAACTACGAGCAGTACTTC

V gene: TRBV7-2
D gene: NA
J gene: TRBJ2-3
clone size: NA
CDR3 protein: CASSLGRVDTDTQYF
CDR3 DNA: TGTGCCAGCAGCTTAGGGAGGGTCGACACAGATACGCAGTATTTT

V gene: TRBV28
D gene: TRBD1
J gene: TRBJ1-2
clone size: NA
CDR3 protein: CASAVGGSGYTF
CDR3 DNA: TGTGCCAGTGCAGTAGGGGGCTCTGGCTACACCTTC

V gene: TRBV19
D gene: NA
J gene: TRBJ2-5
clone size: NA
CDR3 protein: CASSIRVGETQYF
CDR3 DNA: TGTGCCAGTAGTATTCGGGTGGGAGAGACCCAGTACTTC